This record covers a single T cell receptor (beta chain). Its specificity is not known. Clones were sequenced by immunoSEQ multiplex PCR, and TCRdb holds only the in-frame ones, with some missing. The sample gives 95,000 to 150,000 clones, about 93% of which show up once; more than 3.5% is in the top ten. This entry comes from a study of T cell responses to AZD1222 COVID-19 vaccine. Points from the study as a whole: The study found Spike-specific TCR breadth and depth rose after two AZD1222 doses. It should be noted that donors were predominantly white British and more often female, and clonal diversity was possibly underestimated. Spike-wide coverage was observed for vaccine-associated CD4 TCRs, with dominant responses at 160-218 and 743-854. Close to half of all spike-specific TCRs reportedly target regions of the variants that are unmutated.

The source was peripheral blood, collected 28 days after the second dose of the MenACWY control vaccine. This clonotype originated in an adult who received the MenACWY meningococcal vaccine as a control.

The chain's CDR3 is CASSPGVSGANVLTF. The CDR3 nucleotides are TGCGCCAGCAGCCCCGGGGTGTCTGGGGCCAACGTCCTGACTTTC. The chain recombines TRBV4-3 with TRBJ2-6; tentatively, D is TRBD2 (5 bases). Germline lookup yields CDR1 LGHNA and CDR2 YSLEER. V was cut by 4 bases and J by 1 base, with 8 bases left in between. The length of the CDR3 is 15 residues.